The 4 T cell receptor beta chains reported below all come from one sample, sequenced in a study of OX40 agonist ivuxolimab in advanced cancers. Some clones are missing from TCRdb's copy, which holds only in-frame ones; the method was immunoSEQ multiplex PCR. The data hold about 86,000 clones, with roughly 92% observed a single time. The sample here was CD4+ or CD8+ T cells sorted from blood, taken in a trial of the OX40 agonist ivuxolimab. The receptor set was obtained from an adult with an advanced solid tumor such as melanoma, head and neck, liver or kidney cancer.

The chain combines TRBV7-2 with TRBJ2-1; no firm D call. The CDR3 is 15 amino acids. With 1 base removed from V and 10 bases from J, the gap between germline ends came to 17 bases. From germline, CDR1 is SGHTA and CDR2 FQGNSA. Written as DNA, the CDR3 is TGTGCCAGCAGCTTAGGAGTCAGCTCCACCCGGGAGCAGTTCTTC. Residues: CASSLGVSSTREQFF.

This rearrangement joins TRBV7-2 to TRBJ2-7; unclear D gene. Germline CDR1 reads SGHTA; CDR2 reads FQGNSA. This CDR3 spans 11 amino acids. V dropped 6 bases and J dropped 3 bases, with 6 bases sitting between them. Here the CDR3 DNA reads TGTGCCAGCAGAGGAAACTACGAGCAGTACTTC. It specifies CASRGNYEQYF.

The J gene is TRBJ1-1, the V gene TRBV11-2, with D perhaps matching TRBD1 (5 bases). This CDR3 has 15 amino acids. Germline V CDR1 and CDR2: SGHAT, FQNNGV. The V end lost 3 bases, the J end lost 0 bases, and 11 bases lay between the germline ends. This CDR3 is CASSLSDKLNTEAFF. The CDR3 DNA is TGTGCCAGCAGCTTGTCGGACAAACTGAACACTGAAGCTTTCTTT. Based on the CDR3 plus reference TRBV11-2 and TRBJ1-1, the full variable domain is EAGVAQSPRYKIIEKRQSVAFWCNPISGHATLYWYQQILGQGPKLLIQFQNNGVVDDSQLPKDRFSAERLKGVDSTLKIQPAKLEDSAVYLCASSLSDKLNTEAFFGQGTRLTVV.

The chain is built from TRBV28 and TRBJ1-5, with a weak D call TRBD1 (5 bases). Trimming removed 3 bases at V and 6 bases at J, with 9 bases between. The CDR3 is made up of 13 amino acids. Germline values: CDR1 MDHEN, CDR2 SYDVKM. This chain's CDR3 is CASSFRVGQPQHF. The CDR3 DNA follows: TGTGCCAGCAGTTTCAGGGTGGGTCAGCCCCAGCATTTT. The complete variable domain, with remaining parts taken from reference TRBV28 and TRBJ1-5, reads DVKVTQSSRYLVKRTGEKVFLECVQDMDHENMFWYRQDPGLGLRLIYFSYDVKMKEKGDIPEGYSVSREKKERFSLILESASTNQTSMYLCASSFRVGQPQHFGDGTRLSIL.